The 21 T cell receptor beta chains below come from one sample, sequenced in a study of CD8 T cells in Susac syndrome. When the RNA was reverse transcribed, random hexamers were used with an input of roughly 0.5 to 1 ug. TCRdb re-called the immunoSEQ multiplex PCR reads through MiXCR, storing one row per CDR3 protein. The sample contains some 110,000 distinct CDR3 sequences, around 94% of which appear only once. The sample comprised CD4+ T cells from PBMCs. Receptors originate from a human donor in good health.

On this clonotype itself: The junction does not match germline at one end; this may be a read error. The V and J genes are TRBV7-2 and TRBJ2-7; D unclear. This CDR3 comprises 11 residues. Germline CDR1 reads SGHTA; CDR2 reads FQGNSA. The CDR3 DNA follows: TGTGCCAGCAGCTCTGGCCCCGAGGAGTACTTC. It yields the protein CASSSGPEEYF.

The V call is TRBV7-9, the J call TRBJ2-1, with a possible D match to TRBD2 (6 bases). V was clipped by 3 bases and J by 7 bases, with 13 bases between them. The germline V gene encodes CDR1 SEHNR and CDR2 FQNEAQ (reference sequence). The CDR3 length is 14 residues. The DNA of the CDR3 is TGTGCCAGCAGCTTCTCGGGCCTAGCGAATGAGCAGTTCTTC. This encodes CASSFSGLANEQFF.

This clonotype showed up just a few times. The V gene is TRBV12-3 or TRBV12-4, the J gene TRBJ1-4; D is unresolved. This CDR3 spans 11 amino acids. V was cut by 1 base and J by 8 bases, with 2 bases left in between. For the CDR3, the DNA is TGTGCCAGCAGTTTAGGGGAAAAACTGTTTTTT. It translates to CASSLGEKLFF.

This chain uses TRBV7-6 with TRBJ2-7; 8 nucleotides match TRBD2. V lost 1 base to trimming and J lost 5 bases; unmatched junction nucleotides: 16. The CDR3 runs 18 residues. The germline V gene encodes CDR1 SGHVS and CDR2 FNYEAQ. CDR3 loop: CASSLGAGGSWYGHEQYF. The CDR3 DNA reads as TGTGCCAGCAGCTTAGGTGCGGGGGGCAGTTGGTATGGACACGAGCAGTACTTC.

The chain recombines TRBV30 with TRBJ1-1, with a weak D call TRBD1 (6 bases). The length of the CDR3 is 14 residues. Per the germline V gene, CDR1 is GTSNPN and CDR2 is SVGIG (reference sequence). Trimming removed 2 bases at V and 4 bases at J, with 14 bases between. Here the CDR3 DNA reads TGTGCCTGGAGTTCGACAGGCTTTAGCACTGAAGCTTTCTTT. This codes for CAWSSTGFSTEAFF.

The V call is TRBV20-1, the J call TRBJ2-1; 12 nucleotides line up with TRBD2. Germline V gene sequence: CDR1 DFQATT, CDR2 SNEGSKA (reference sequence). The length of the CDR3 is 14 residues. V lost 2 bases, J lost 5 bases, and 1 base stayed unmatched. The chain's CDR3 is CSARLAGGHNEQFF. The CDR3 nucleotides read TGCAGTGCTAGACTAGCGGGAGGGCACAATGAGCAGTTCTTC.

V and J are TRBV4-3 and TRBJ1-2; D gene unclear. Trimming removed 0 bases from V and 7 bases from J, with 12 bases in between. The CDR3 consists of 14 residues. Looked up from germline, CDR1 is LGHNA and CDR2 is YSLEER. The CDR3 reads CASSQDTELGGYTF. The CDR3 bases are TGCGCCAGCAGCCAAGACACAGAGCTGGGTGGCTACACCTTC.

This clonotype appeared once. This chain links TRBV5-4 with TRBJ1-2; 7 nucleotides align to TRBD1. Germline V gene data show CDR1 as SGHNT and CDR2 as YYREEE (reference sequence). The CDR3 totals 13 residues. V dropped 2 bases and J dropped 5; count of bases not matched to a gene: 3. CDR3 amino acids: CASSFSQGYGYTF. The CDR3 DNA sequence: TGTGCCAGCAGCTTTTCACAGGGGTATGGCTACACCTTC. Using reference TRBV5-4 and TRBJ1-2 for the parts outside the CDR3, the full variable domain is ETGVTQSPTHLIKTRGQQVTLRCSSQSGHNTVSWYQQALGQGPQFIFQYYREEENGRGNFPPRFSGLQFPNYSSELNVNALELDDSALYLCASSFSQGYGYTFGSGTRLTVV.

This chain links TRBV19 with TRBJ1-2; D perhaps matches TRBD1 (5 bases). There are 13 residues in the CDR3. Trimming took 7 bases from V and 6 from J, leaving 15 bases between them. In germline, CDR1 is LNHDA, CDR2 SQIVND (reference sequence). In DNA, the CDR3 is TGTGCCAGTAACGGGAAGGGGAGGCATGGCTACACCTTC. Residues: CASNGKGRHGYTF. Together with reference TRBV19 and TRBJ1-2, the CDR3 gives the full variable domain: DGGITQSPKYLFRKEGQNVTLSCEQNLNHDAMYWYRQDPGQGLRLIYYSQIVNDFQKGDIAEGYSVSREKKESFPLTVTSAQKNPTAFYLCASNGKGRHGYTFGSGTRLTVV.

The chain is built from TRBV20-1 and TRBJ2-7; 10 bases agree with TRBD1. Unmatched junction bases numbered 8, after V lost 0 bases and J lost 6 bases. Germline V CDR1 and CDR2: DFQATT, SNEGSKA (reference sequence). This CDR3 spans 15 amino acids. In DNA, the CDR3 is TGCAGTGCTAGAGATCCCGGACAGGGGGAGGGCGAGCAGTACTTC. It codes for CSARDPGQGEGEQYF.

The chain combines TRBV5-1 with TRBJ2-5; D may be TRBD1 (6 bases). CDR1 SGHRS and CDR2 YFSETQ come from the germline V gene. The CDR3 runs to 14 residues. Trimming shortened V by 0 bases and J by 3 bases, and 9 bases separated the two germline ends. CDR3 nucleotides: TGCGCCAGCAGCTTGGCCGACAGGAAAGAGACCCAGTACTTC. It encodes CASSLADRKETQYF.

The V gene is TRBV18, the J gene TRBJ2-3; 8 bases fit TRBD2. This CDR3 contains 17 residues. V shed 3 bases and J 1 base; nucleotides not matched to a gene: 9. From germline, CDR1 is KGHSH and CDR2 LQKENI. This CDR3 is CASSPPWGREGTDTQYF. CDR3 nucleotide sequence: TGTGCCAGCTCACCCCCGTGGGGGCGGGAGGGCACAGATACGCAGTATTTT.

V is TRBV5-5 and J is TRBJ2-2; 7 bases align to TRBD1. Looked up from germline, CDR1 is SGHKS and CDR2 is YYEKEE (reference sequence). V dropped 4 bases and J dropped 1; count of bases not matched to a gene: 7. This CDR3 is built from 16 residues. CDR3 in amino acids: CASSPLTGLNTGELFF. DNA of the CDR3: TGTGCCAGCAGCCCTTTGACAGGGTTGAACACCGGGGAGCTGTTTTTT.

The gene calls are TRBV24-1 and TRBJ2-2; D ambiguous. The V and J ends lost 4 bases and 3 bases respectively, with 8 bases between them. Germline V gene lookup returns CDR1 KGHDR and CDR2 SFDVKD. The CDR3 has 14 amino acids. The CDR3 DNA reads TGTGCCACCAGTGACGACCTATACACCGGGGAGCTGTTTTTT. As protein: CATSDDLYTGELFF.

The chain joins TRBV2 to TRBJ2-3; 9 bases line up with TRBD2. There are 14 residues in the CDR3. Losses at the gene ends were 7 bases for V and 0 bases for J; bases not matched to a gene: 2. Germline V gene sequence: CDR1 SNHLY, CDR2 FYNNEI. For the CDR3, the DNA is TGTGCCAGCACTAGCGGGATTAGCACAGATACGCAGTATTTT. Amino acids: CASTSGISTDTQYF.

In this sample, this clonotype turned up once. The chain is built from TRBV20-1 and TRBJ1-6, with D hard to call. Trimming left V 0 bases short and J 8 bases short, with 20 bases between. Looked up from germline, CDR1 is DFQATT and CDR2 is SNEGSKA (reference sequence). CDR3 length: 17 residues. This chain's CDR3 is CSARDLATRGLDSPLHF. In nucleotides, the CDR3 is TGCAGTGCTAGAGATCTGGCAACGCGGGGTTTAGATTCACCCCTCCACTTT.

The table lists this clonotype with a count of one. V gene TRBV3-1 combines with J gene TRBJ2-7; D not resolved. The CDR3 is 12 residues long. V lost 1 base to trimming and J lost 4 bases, with 5 bases between them. Germline V lookup: CDR1 LGHDT, CDR2 YNNKEL (reference sequence). The CDR3 bases are TGTGCCAGCAGCCAAGGGCATTACGAGCAGTACTTC. Its translation is CASSQGHYEQYF.

The gene calls are TRBV5-1 and TRBJ1-5; D is undetermined. CDR1 is SGHRS and CDR2 is YFSETQ in the germline V gene. Trimming left V 0 bases short and J 1 base short, with 5 bases between. The CDR3 is 14 residues long. The CDR3 region is CASSLDHSNQPQHF. The CDR3 nucleotides read TGCGCCAGCAGCTTGGATCACAGCAATCAGCCCCAGCATTTT.

This chain joins TRBV4-1 and TRBJ2-2, with D possibly TRBD2 on 5 matching bases. This CDR3 has 16 residues. Germline V lookup: CDR1 MGHRA, CDR2 YSYEKL. Trimming left V 5 bases short and J 4 bases short, with 17 bases between. The CDR3 protein is CASSGRAVGSTGELFF. The CDR3 DNA sequence: TGCGCCAGCAGCGGACGAGCGGTAGGGAGCACCGGGGAGCTGTTTTTT.

The rearrangement joins TRBV10-3 to TRBJ1-2, with a weak D call TRBD1 (6 bases). V was clipped by 7 bases and J by 8 bases, with 14 bases between them. Germline-derived CDR1 and CDR2 are ENHRY and SYGVKD. The CDR3 contains 12 residues. CDR3 coding DNA: TGTGCCATCACGACAGGCCCTGAGGGCTACACCTTC. The encoded protein is CAITTGPEGYTF.

The chain links TRBV5-4 to TRBJ2-7; 7 nucleotides agree with TRBD1. Trimming took 3 bases from V and 2 from J; bases not matched to a gene: 5. The CDR3 loop spans 14 amino acids. Germline-derived CDR1 and CDR2 are SGHNT and YYREEE (reference sequence). The CDR3 DNA reads TGTGCCAGCAGCTCTGGACAGGCCACCTACGAGCAGTACTTC. Translated: CASSSGQATYEQYF.